A single sample gave rise to the 2 T cell receptor beta chains below, sequenced in a study of T cells in Graves' hyperthyroidism and ophthalmopathy. From RNA transcripts, TCR beta CDR3 regions were amplified. RT-PCR in the first round (using the HTBI primer set) targeted the TCR CDR3. A single record per CDR3 protein comes from TCRdb applying MiXCR to the multiplex PCR reads. The repertoire holds under 300,000 distinct CDR3 sequences, with 13% to 15% as singletons. The sample taken for sequencing was blood. The receptors were gathered from a woman between 50 and 59 years old with Graves' hyperthyroidism that later progressed to Graves' ophthalmopathy.

In this sample, this clonotype turned up many times. The chain has TRBV27 and TRBJ2-2; perhaps TRBD1 as D (5 bases). Germline V CDR1 and CDR2: MNHEY, SMNVEV (reference sequence). The CDR3 spans 14 residues. V lost 3 bases and J lost 1, with 6 bases in between. This chain's CDR3 is CASSFRGNTGELFF. The CDR3 DNA reads TGTGCCAGCAGTTTTAGGGGGAACACCGGGGAGCTGTTTTTT.

The chain has TRBV5-4 and TRBJ2-3, with D possibly being TRBD2 (6 bases). V was shortened by 1 base and J by 5 bases, with 11 bases between the two germline ends. This CDR3 spans 14 amino acids. The germline V gene has CDR1 SGHNT and CDR2 YYREEE (reference sequence). CDR3 in amino acids: CASSLLGGIDTQYF. The CDR3, as DNA: TGTGCCAGCAGCTTGTTGGGGGGAATAGATACGCAGTATTTT.